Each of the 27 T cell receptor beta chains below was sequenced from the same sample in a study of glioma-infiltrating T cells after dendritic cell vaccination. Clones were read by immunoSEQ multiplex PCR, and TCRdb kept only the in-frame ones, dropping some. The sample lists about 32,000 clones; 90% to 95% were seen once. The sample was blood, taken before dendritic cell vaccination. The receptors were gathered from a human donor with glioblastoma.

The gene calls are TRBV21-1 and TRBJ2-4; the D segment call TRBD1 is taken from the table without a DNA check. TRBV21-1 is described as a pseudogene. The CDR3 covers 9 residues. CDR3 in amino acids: CASSTGQYF. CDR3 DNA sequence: TGTGCCAGCAGTACAGGGCAGTACTTC.

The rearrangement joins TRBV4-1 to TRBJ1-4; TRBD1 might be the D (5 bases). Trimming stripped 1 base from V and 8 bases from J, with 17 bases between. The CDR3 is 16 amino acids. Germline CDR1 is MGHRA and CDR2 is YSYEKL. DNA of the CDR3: TGCGCCAGCAGCCAAGGTCCGGGGGGACTAAGGGAAAAACTGTTTTTT. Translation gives CASSQGPGGLREKLFF.

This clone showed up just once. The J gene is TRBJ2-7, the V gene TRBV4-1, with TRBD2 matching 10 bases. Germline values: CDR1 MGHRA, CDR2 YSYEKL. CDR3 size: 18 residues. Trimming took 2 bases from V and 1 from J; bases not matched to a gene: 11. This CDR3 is CASSQSGLAGALSYEQYF. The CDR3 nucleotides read TGCGCCAGCAGCCAAAGCGGGCTAGCGGGGGCTTTATCCTACGAGCAGTACTTC.

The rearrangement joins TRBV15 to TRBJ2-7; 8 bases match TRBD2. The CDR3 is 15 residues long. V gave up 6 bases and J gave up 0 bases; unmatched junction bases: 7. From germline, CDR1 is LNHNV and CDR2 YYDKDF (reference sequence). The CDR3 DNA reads TGTGCCACCAGTACAAGCGGGGGCGCCTCCTACGAGCAGTACTTC. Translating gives CATSTSGGASYEQYF.

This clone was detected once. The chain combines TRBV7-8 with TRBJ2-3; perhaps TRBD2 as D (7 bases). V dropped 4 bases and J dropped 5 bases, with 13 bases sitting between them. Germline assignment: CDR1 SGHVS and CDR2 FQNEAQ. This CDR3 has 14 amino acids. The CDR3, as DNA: TGTGCCAGCAGCTCGCGGGGGCCGGGAGATACGCAGTATTTT. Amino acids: CASSSRGPGDTQYF.

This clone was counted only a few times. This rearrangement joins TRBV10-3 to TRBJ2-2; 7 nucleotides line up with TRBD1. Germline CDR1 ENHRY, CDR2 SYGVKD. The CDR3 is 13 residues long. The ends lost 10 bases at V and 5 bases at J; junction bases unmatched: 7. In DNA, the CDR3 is TGTGCCAGCGAGGGGGCGCGGACCGGGGAGCTGTTTTTT. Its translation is CASEGARTGELFF.

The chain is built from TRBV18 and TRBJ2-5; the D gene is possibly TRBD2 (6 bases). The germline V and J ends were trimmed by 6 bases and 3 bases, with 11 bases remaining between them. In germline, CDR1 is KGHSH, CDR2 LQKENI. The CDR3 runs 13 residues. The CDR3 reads CASSLGLKETQYF. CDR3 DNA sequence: TGTGCCAGCTCGTTGGGACTTAAAGAGACCCAGTACTTC.

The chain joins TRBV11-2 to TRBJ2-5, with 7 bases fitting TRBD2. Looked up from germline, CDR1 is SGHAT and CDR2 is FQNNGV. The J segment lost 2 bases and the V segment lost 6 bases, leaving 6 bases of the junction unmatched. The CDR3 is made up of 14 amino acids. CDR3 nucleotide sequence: TGTGCCAGCAGGCCTCTAGCGGTACAAGAGACCCAGTACTTC. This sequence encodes CASRPLAVQETQYF.

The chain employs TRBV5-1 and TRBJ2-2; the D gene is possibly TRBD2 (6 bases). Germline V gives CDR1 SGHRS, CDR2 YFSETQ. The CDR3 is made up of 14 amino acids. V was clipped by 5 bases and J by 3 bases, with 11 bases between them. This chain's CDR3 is CASRSGGDTGELFF. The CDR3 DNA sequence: TGCGCCAGCAGAAGTGGAGGGGACACCGGGGAGCTGTTTTTT.

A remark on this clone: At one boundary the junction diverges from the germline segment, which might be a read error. The CDR3 loop reads CASSQTSGGADTQYF. The DNA of the CDR3 is TGTGCCAGCAGCCAGACTAGCGGGGGGGCAGATACGCAGTATTTT. The chain carries TRBV4-1 and TRBJ2-3; TRBD2 matches 14 bases. CDR1 and CDR2 from the germline V gene are MGHRA and YSYEKL. The CDR3 is made up of 15 amino acids.

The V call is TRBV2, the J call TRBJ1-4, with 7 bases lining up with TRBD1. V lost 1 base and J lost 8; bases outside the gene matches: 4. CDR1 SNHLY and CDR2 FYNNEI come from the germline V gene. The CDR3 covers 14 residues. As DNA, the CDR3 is TGTGCCAGCAGTGAAGGCAGGGGGACAGAAAAACTGTTTTTT. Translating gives CASSEGRGTEKLFF.

The CDR3 region is CASRPGQGPYGYTF. Written as DNA, the CDR3 is TGTGCCAGCAGACCGGGACAGGGACCGTATGGCTACACCTTC. The chain is built from TRBV6-4 and TRBJ1-2; 9 bases are a match to TRBD1. CDR3 size: 14 residues. From germline, CDR1 is MRHNA and CDR2 SNTAGT. Trimming removed 6 bases from V and 5 bases from J; junction bases left unmatched: 7.

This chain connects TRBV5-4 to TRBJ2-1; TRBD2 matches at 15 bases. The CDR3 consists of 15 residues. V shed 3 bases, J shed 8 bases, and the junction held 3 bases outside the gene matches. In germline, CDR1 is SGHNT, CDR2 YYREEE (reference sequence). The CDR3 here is CASSWTSGGADEQFF. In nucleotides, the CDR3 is TGTGCCAGCAGCTGGACTAGCGGGGGGGCTGATGAGCAGTTCTTC.

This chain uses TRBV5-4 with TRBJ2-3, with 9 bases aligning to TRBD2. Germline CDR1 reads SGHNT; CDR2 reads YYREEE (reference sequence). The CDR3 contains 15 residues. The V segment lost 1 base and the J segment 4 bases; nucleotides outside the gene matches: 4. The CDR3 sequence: CASSLKLAGPDTQYF. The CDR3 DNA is TGTGCCAGCAGCTTGAAACTAGCGGGTCCAGATACGCAGTATTTT.

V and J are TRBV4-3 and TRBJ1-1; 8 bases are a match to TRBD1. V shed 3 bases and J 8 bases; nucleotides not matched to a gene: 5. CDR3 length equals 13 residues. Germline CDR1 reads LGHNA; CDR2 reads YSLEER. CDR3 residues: CASSQQGAREAFF. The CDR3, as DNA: TGCGCCAGCAGCCAGCAGGGGGCGCGGGAAGCTTTCTTT.

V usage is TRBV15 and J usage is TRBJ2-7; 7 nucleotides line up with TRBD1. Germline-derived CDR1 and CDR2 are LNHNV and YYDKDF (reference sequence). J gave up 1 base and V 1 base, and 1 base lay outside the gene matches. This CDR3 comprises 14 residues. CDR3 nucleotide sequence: TGTGCCACCAGCAGAGGGGACAGTTCCTACGAGCAGTACTTC. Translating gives CATSRGDSSYEQYF.

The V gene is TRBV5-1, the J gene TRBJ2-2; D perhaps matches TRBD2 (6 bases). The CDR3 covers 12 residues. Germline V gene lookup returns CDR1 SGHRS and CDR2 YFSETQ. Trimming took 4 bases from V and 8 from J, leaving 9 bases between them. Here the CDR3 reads CASSRSGGELFF. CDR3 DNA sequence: TGCGCCAGCAGCCGTAGCGGAGGGGAGCTGTTTTTT.

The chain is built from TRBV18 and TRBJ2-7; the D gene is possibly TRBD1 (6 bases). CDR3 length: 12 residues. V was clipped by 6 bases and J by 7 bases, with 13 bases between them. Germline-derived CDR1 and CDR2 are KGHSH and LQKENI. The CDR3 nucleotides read TGTGCCAGCTCTCCCAACAGGGATGAGCAGTACTTC. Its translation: CASSPNRDEQYF.

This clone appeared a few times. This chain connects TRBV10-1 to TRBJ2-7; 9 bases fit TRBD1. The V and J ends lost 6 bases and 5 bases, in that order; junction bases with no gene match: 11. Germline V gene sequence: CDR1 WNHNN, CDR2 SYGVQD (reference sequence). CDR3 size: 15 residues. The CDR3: CASRPPGTGMNEQYF. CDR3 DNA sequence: TGCGCCAGCAGACCCCCCGGGACAGGGATGAACGAGCAGTACTTC.

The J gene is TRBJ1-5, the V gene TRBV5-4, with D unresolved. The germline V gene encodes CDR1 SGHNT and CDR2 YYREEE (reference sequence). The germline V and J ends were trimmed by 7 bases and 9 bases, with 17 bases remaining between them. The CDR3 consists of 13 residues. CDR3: CASGIDRSSPQHF. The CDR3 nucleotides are TGTGCCAGCGGCATAGACCGGAGTTCGCCCCAGCATTTT.

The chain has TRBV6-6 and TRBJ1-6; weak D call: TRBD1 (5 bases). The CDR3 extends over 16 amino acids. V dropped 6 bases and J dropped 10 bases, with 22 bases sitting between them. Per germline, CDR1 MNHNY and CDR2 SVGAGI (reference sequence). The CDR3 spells CASSILVGRARSPLHF. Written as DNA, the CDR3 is TGTGCCAGCAGCATACTCGTCGGCAGGGCTAGATCACCCCTCCACTTT.

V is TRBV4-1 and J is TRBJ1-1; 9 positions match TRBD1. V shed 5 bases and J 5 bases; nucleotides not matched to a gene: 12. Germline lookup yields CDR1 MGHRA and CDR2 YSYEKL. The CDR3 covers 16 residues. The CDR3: CASSARQGVRRTEAFF. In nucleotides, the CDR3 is TGCGCCAGCAGCGCCCGACAGGGGGTGAGACGGACTGAAGCTTTCTTT.

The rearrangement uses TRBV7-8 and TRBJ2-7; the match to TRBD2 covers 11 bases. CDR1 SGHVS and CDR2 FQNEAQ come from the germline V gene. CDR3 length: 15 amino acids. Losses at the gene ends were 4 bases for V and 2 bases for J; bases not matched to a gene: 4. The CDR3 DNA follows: TGTGCCAGCAGCTCTACTAGCGGGGGAGCCTACGAGCAGTACTTC. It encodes CASSSTSGGAYEQYF.

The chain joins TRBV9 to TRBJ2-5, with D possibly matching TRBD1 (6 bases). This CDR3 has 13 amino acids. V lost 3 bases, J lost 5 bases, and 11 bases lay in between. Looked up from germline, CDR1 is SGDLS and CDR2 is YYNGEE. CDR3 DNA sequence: TGTGCCAGCAGCGCGGGACAATGGGAGACCCAGTACTTC. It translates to CASSAGQWETQYF.

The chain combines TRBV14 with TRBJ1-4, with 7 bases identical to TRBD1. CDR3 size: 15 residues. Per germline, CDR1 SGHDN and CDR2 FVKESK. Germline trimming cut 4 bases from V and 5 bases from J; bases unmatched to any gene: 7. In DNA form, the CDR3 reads TGTGCCAGCAGCCTTAGGGGACAGATAAATGAAAAACTGTTTTTT. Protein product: CASSLRGQINEKLFF.

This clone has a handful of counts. Here the CDR3 DNA reads TGTGCCAGCAGCTTGCAGTGGACTTCCTATCAACCCTACAATGAGCAGTTCTTC. It translates to CASSLQWTSYQPYNEQFF. The V call is TRBV5-4, the J call TRBJ2-1; a weak D match, TRBD2 (5 bases). Trimming took off 1 base at V and 2 bases at J, with 19 bases between the two ends. The germline V gene encodes CDR1 SGHNT and CDR2 YYREEE (reference sequence). This CDR3 is 18 amino acids long.

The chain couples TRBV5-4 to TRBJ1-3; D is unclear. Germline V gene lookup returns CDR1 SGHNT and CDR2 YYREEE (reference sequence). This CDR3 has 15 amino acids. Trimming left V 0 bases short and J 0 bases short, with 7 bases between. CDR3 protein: CASSLDSRSGNTIYF. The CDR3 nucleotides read TGTGCCAGCAGCTTGGACAGCCGCTCTGGAAACACCATATATTTT.